The clone carrying this T cell receptor beta chain is judged medium-sized. Its antigen is still unknown. This sample was included in a study of PD-1 blockade in classical Hodgkin lymphoma. Whole-study context: Intravenous infusions of nivolumab 3 mg/kg reached patients every 2 weeks.

Profiled with immunoSEQ multiplex PCR; TCRdb holds only in-frame clones, not every one. The table records about 16,000 clones, about 65% of them present only once. The study's findings and limits: The study found complete responders had baseline diversity similar to newly diagnosed patients.

Time point indicated: cycle 4 day 1 (C4D1), after less than 7 weeks of nivolumab. Patients all relapsed after autologous stem cell transplantation, and there was variation in brentuximab vedotin exposure. Sample: peripheral blood mononuclear cells (PBMCs), taken before the fourth cycle of nivolumab. The source of this sequence is a human donor with classical Hodgkin lymphoma.

CDR3 nucleotide sequence: TGCGCCAGCAGCCCGCGGGTATCCTACAATGAGCAGTTCTTC. It specifies CASSPRVSYNEQFF. The chain uses TRBV4-1 and TRBJ2-1, with D maybe TRBD2 (5 bases). V was trimmed by 4 bases and J by 1 base, leaving 8 bases between them. The germline V gene encodes CDR1 MGHRA and CDR2 YSYEKL. The CDR3 contains 14 residues.